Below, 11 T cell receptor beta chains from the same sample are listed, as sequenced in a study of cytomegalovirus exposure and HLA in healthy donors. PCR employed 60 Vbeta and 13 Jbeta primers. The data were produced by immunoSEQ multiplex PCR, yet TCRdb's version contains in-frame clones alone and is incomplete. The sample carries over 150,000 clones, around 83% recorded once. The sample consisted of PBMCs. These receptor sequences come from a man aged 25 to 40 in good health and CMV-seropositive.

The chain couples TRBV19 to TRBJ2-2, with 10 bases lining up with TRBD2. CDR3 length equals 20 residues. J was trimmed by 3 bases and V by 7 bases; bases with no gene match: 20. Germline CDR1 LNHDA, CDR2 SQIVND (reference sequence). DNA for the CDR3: TGTGCCAGTAAATCCCTGGCTCTCGCTAGCGGGAGAGTCGACACCGGGGAGCTGTTTTTT. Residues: CASKSLALASGRVDTGELFF.

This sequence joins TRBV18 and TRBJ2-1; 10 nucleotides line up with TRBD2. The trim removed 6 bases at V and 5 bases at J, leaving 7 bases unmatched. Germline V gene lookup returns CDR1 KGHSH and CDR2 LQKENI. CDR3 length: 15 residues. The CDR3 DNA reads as TGTGCCAGCTCGCCGCTAGCGGGAGACGACAATGAGCAGTTCTTC. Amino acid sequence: CASSPLAGDDNEQFF.

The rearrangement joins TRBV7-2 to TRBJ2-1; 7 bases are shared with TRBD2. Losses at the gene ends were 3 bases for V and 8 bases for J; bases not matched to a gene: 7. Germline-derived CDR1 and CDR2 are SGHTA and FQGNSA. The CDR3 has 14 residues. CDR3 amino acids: CASSLGGGPDEQFF. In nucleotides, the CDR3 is TGTGCCAGCAGCTTGGGGGGAGGGCCCGATGAGCAGTTCTTC.

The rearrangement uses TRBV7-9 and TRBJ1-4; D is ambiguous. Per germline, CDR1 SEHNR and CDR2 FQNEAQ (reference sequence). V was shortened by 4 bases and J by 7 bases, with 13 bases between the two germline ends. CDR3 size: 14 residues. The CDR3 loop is CASSSRTEGEKLFF. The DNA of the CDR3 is TGTGCCAGCAGCTCCAGGACGGAGGGTGAAAAACTGTTTTTT.

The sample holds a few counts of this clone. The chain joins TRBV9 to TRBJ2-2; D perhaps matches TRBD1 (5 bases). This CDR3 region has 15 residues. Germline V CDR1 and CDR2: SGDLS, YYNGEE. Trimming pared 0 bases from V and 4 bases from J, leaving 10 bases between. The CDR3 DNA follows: TGTGCCAGCAGCGTAGACCCAGGGCCCACCGGGGAGCTGTTTTTT. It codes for CASSVDPGPTGELFF.

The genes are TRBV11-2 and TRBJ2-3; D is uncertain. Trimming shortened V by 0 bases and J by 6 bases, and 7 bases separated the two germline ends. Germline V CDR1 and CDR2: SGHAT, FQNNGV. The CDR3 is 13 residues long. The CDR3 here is CASSLEVGDTQYF. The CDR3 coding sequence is TGTGCCAGCAGCTTAGAGGTCGGGGATACGCAGTATTTT.

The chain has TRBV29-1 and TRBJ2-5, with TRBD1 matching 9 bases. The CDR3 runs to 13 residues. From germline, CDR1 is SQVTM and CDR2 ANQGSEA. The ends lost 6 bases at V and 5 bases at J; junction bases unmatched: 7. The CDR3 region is CSVDTGGRETQYF. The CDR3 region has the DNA TGCAGCGTCGACACAGGGGGCCGGGAGACCCAGTACTTC. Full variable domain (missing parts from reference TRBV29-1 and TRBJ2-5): SAVISQKPSRDICQRGTSLTIQCQVDSQVTMMFWYRQQPGQSLTLIATANQGSEATYESGFVIDKFPISRPNLTFSTLTVSNMSPEDSSIYLCSVDTGGRETQYFGPGTRLLVL.

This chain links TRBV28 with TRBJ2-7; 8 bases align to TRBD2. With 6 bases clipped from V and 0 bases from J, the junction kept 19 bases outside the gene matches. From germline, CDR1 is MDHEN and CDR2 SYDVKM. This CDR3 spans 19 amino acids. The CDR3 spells CASRRSRDLAGLFSYEQYF. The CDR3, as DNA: TGTGCCAGCAGGAGGAGCAGGGATCTAGCGGGCCTCTTCTCCTACGAGCAGTACTTC.

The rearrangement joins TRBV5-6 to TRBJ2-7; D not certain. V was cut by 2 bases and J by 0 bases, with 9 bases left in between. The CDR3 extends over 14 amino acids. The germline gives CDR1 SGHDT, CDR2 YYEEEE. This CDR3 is CASSFLSGSYEQYF. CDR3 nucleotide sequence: TGTGCCAGCAGCTTCTTATCCGGCTCCTACGAGCAGTACTTC. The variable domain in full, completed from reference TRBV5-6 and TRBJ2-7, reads DAGVTQSPTHLIKTRGQQVTLRCSPKSGHDTVSWYQQALGQGPQFIFQYYEEEERQRGNFPDRFSGHQFPNYSSELNVNALLLGDSALYLCASSFLSGSYEQYFGPGTRLTVT.

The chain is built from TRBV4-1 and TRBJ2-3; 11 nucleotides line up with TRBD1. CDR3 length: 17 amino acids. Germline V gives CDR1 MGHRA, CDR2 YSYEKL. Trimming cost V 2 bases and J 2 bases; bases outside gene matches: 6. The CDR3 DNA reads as TGCGCCAGCAGCCAACCGGGGACAGGGGGGACCACAGATACGCAGTATTTT. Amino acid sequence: CASSQPGTGGTTDTQYF.

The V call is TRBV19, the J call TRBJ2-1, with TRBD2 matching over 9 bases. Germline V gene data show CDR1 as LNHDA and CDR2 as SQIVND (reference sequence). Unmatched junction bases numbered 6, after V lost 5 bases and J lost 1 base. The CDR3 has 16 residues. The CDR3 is CASSQSGLASYNEQFF. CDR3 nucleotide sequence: TGTGCCAGTAGTCAATCTGGACTAGCGTCCTACAATGAGCAGTTCTTC.